This T cell receptor beta chain came from a study of shared clonotypes between healthy human individuals. Study outcomes and limitations: Between a handful of donors, naive CD4 clonotypes were shared at a level of around 4.9%.

This CDR3 is 12 amino acids long. V shed 7 bases and J shed 4 bases, with 10 bases lying between them. Germline values: CDR1 SNHLY, CDR2 FYNNEI. With regard to this clone: Its antigen is unknown.

A CD45RA+ naive subset and a CD45RA-negative memory subset were split from CD4+ cells. On sorted subsets, replicate PCRs used 200 to 250 ng DNA, or 27,000 or so T cell genomes. Data came from immunoSEQ multiplex PCR; TCRdb stores just in-frame clones and leaves some out. The repertoire has some 1,100,000 clones, approximately 78% of them found once; the top ten carry 0.5% to 0.6%. The sequence was obtained from a man aged 18 to 29 in good health. Some clones in this sample may be carry-over from other donors' samples. Sequenced input: memory CD4+ T cells from PBMCs. As to subset: CD45RA-negative fraction. The chain combines TRBV2 with TRBJ1-1; maybe TRBD1 (6 bases). The chain's CDR3 is CASIRGATEAFF. CDR3 nucleotide sequence: TGTGCCAGCATACGGGGGGCCACTGAAGCTTTCTTT.